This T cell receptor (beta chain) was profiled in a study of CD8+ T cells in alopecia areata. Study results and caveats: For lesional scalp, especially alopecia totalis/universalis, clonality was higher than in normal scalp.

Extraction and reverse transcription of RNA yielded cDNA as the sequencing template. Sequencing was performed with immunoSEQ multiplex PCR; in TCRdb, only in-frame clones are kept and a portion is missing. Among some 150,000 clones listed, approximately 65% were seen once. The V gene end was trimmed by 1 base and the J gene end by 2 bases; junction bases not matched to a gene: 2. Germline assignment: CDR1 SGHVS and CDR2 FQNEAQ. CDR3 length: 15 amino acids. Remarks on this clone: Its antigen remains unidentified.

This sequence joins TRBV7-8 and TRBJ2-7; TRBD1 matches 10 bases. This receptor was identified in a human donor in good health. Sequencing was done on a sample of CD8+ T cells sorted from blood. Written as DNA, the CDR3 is TGTGCCAGCAGCTTAGAAGGGACAGGGGCCTACGAGCAGTACTTC. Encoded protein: CASSLEGTGAYEQYF. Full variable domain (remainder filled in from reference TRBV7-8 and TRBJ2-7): GAGVSQSPRYKVAKRGQDVALRCDPISGHVSLFWYQQALGQGPEFLTYFQNEAQLDKSGLPSDRFFAERPEGSVSTLKIQRTQQEDSAVYLCASSLEGTGAYEQYFGPGTRLTVT.